The source of this T cell receptor (beta chain) is a study of early T cells in non-severe SARS-CoV-2 infection. Germline CDR1 is SGHTA and CDR2 is FQGTGA. The CDR3 length is 13 residues. Trimming stripped 0 bases from V and 9 bases from J, with 9 bases between. This clonotype appeared a few times. MiXCR was run by TCRdb on the 5' RACE reads, yielding one entry per CDR3 protein. The sample has about 22,000 distinct CDR3 sequences, about 5% seen once. The clonotype was recovered from an adult who was a healthcare worker with PCR-confirmed SARS-CoV-2 infection or an uninfected control (not recorded which). The material sequenced was whole blood. The chain has TRBV7-3 and TRBJ2-1; D is perhaps TRBD1 (5 bases). The CDR3 bases are TGTGCCAGCAGCTTAACAAGGGGCGGTGAGCAGTTCTTC. It yields the protein CASSLTRGGEQFF.